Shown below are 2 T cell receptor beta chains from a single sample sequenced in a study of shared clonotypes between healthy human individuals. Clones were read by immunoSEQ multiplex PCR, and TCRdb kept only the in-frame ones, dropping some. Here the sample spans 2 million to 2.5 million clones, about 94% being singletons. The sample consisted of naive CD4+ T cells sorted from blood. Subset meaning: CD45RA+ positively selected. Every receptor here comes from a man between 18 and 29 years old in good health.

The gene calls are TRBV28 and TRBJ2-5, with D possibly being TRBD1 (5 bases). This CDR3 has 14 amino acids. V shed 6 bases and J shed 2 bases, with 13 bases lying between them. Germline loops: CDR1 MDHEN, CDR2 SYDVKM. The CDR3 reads CASSWRQFQETQYF. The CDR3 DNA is TGTGCCAGCAGCTGGAGACAGTTTCAAGAGACCCAGTACTTC.

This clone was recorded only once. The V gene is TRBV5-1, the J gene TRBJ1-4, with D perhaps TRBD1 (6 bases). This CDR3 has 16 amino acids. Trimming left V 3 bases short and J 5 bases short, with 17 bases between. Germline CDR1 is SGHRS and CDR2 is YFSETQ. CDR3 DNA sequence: TGCGCCAGCAGCTCCGGACCTTGGGGGGCGAATGAAAAACTGTTTTTT. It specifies CASSSGPWGANEKLFF.